This TCR beta chain was documented in a study of blood T cell repertoires in COVID-19. Method: immunoSEQ multiplex PCR; TCRdb's copy keeps in-frame clones and lacks some. The sample contains 300,000 to 350,000 clones, around 90% of which appear only once. It was during active infection that Seattle patients were enrolled and then longitudinally followed. CDR1 MNHEY and CDR2 SVGAGI come from the germline V gene. V was pared by 6 bases and J by 0 bases, with 9 bases between. This CDR3 is 13 amino acids long. The sample was peripheral blood. The V gene is TRBV6-5, the J gene TRBJ2-7; D is perhaps TRBD1 (6 bases). The TCR sequence derives from a woman aged 25 to 39 with COVID-19, enrolled during active disease. The CDR3 reads CASRRTDSYEQYF. CDR3 nucleotides: TGTGCCAGCAGACGGACAGACTCCTACGAGCAGTACTTC.